The 19 T cell receptor beta chains listed next were all sequenced from one sample in a study of blood T cell repertoires in COVID-19. TCRdb keeps only in-frame clones here, not all; method: immunoSEQ multiplex PCR. The sample lists around 150,000 clones; 80% were seen once. Sequencing was carried out using PBMCs or T cells enriched from blood (not recorded which). The receptor source for this set is a woman aged 55-69 years who had recovered from COVID-19.

The rearrangement joins TRBV10-2 to TRBJ2-5; 9 bases match TRBD1. The CDR3 contains 13 residues. The ends lost 5 bases at V and 3 bases at J; junction bases unmatched: 1. CDR1 is WSHSY and CDR2 is SAAADI in the germline V gene. The CDR3 DNA reads as TGCGCCAGCAGTTGGACAGGGGAAGAGACCCAGTACTTC. It codes for CASSWTGEETQYF.

Many counts were recorded for this clone. CDR3 DNA sequence: TGTGCCAGCAGCCCCTCGACAGGGGGTACTGGCGAGCAGTACTTC. This gives the protein CASSPSTGGTGEQYF. The rearrangement uses TRBV5-4 and TRBJ2-7, with 9 bases matching TRBD1. The CDR3 length is 15 residues. V shed 4 bases and J 6 bases; nucleotides not matched to a gene: 11. Germline V gives CDR1 SGHNT, CDR2 YYREEE (reference sequence).

The rearrangement uses TRBV11-2 and TRBJ2-5, with 7 bases matching TRBD2. This CDR3 contains 14 residues. Germline assignment: CDR1 SGHAT and CDR2 FQNNGV. The V segment lost 5 bases and the J segment 4 bases; nucleotides outside the gene matches: 7. CDR3 region: CASSPGGRVETQYF. DNA for the CDR3: TGTGCCAGCAGCCCGGGGGGACGGGTAGAGACCCAGTACTTC.

The V and J genes are TRBV30 and TRBJ2-1; D is unresolved. From germline, CDR1 is GTSNPN and CDR2 SVGIG (reference sequence). The CDR3 has 13 residues. Trimming took off 2 bases at V and 10 bases at J, with 15 bases between the two ends. The CDR3 DNA follows: TGTGCCTGGAGTCCAGGCTGGCCCCGGGAGCAGTTCTTC. It codes for CAWSPGWPREQFF.

This clone was seen more than once but under ten times. This rearrangement joins TRBV9 to TRBJ1-3; 7 positions match TRBD1. The CDR3 has 13 residues. Per the germline V gene, CDR1 is SGDLS and CDR2 is YYNGEE. The J segment lost 6 bases and the V segment lost 3 bases, leaving 3 bases of the junction unmatched. The CDR3 protein is CASSADRVNTIYF. CDR3 coding DNA: TGTGCCAGCAGCGCCGACAGGGTAAACACCATATATTTT.

The V gene is TRBV11-2, the J gene TRBJ2-1; 10 bases fit TRBD1. The CDR3 length is 15 residues. The germline CDR1 and CDR2 sequences are SGHAT and FQNNGV. V was pared by 6 bases and J by 10 bases, with 12 bases of the junction left unmatched. CDR3 coding DNA: TGTGCCAGCAGTTCGACAGGGGGCCTGGGGGACGAGCAGTTCTTC. It specifies CASSSTGGLGDEQFF.

This chain joins TRBV5-4 and TRBJ1-2; D gene unclear. The CDR3 has 13 residues. The ends were cut back, 4 bases at V and 2 bases at J, with 9 bases in the middle. Germline lookup yields CDR1 SGHNT and CDR2 YYREEE (reference sequence). The DNA of the CDR3 is TGTGCCAGCAGCCCTGAGCGCAACTATGGCTACACCTTC. This translates into CASSPERNYGYTF.

The CDR3 region has the DNA TGTGCCAGCGGCCGGGACAGGGATCAGCCCCAGCATTTT. Translation gives CASGRDRDQPQHF. The genes are TRBV7-2 and TRBJ1-5; TRBD1 matches 9 bases. In germline, CDR1 is SGHTA, CDR2 FQGNSA. V trimming: 8 bases; J trimming: 5 bases; junction bases outside the gene matches: 4. The CDR3 consists of 13 residues.

The V and J genes are TRBV5-1 and TRBJ1-4; possible D gene TRBD1, 6 bases. CDR1 and CDR2 (germline): SGHRS, YFSETQ. The CDR3 loop spans 15 amino acids. V lost 0 bases and J lost 7, with 13 bases in between. The CDR3 bases are TGCGCCAGCAGCTTGGGCCAGGGGAAGGCTGAAAAACTGTTTTTT. This sequence encodes CASSLGQGKAEKLFF.

The chain recombines TRBV29-1 with TRBJ2-7; D possibly corresponds to TRBD1 (6 bases). Germline V gives CDR1 SQVTM, CDR2 ANQGSEA. Trimming left V 5 bases short and J 0 bases short, with 11 bases between. The CDR3 totals 13 residues. CDR3 amino acids: CSVRTVSSYEQYF. The CDR3 DNA reads TGCAGCGTTAGGACAGTAAGCTCCTACGAGCAGTACTTC.

The rearrangement uses TRBV2 and TRBJ1-2, with D tentatively TRBD1 (6 bases). CDR1 SNHLY and CDR2 FYNNEI come from the germline V gene. Deletions cut 0 bases from V and 13 bases from J, with 12 bases between. This CDR3 comprises 12 residues. CDR3 coding DNA: TGTGCCAGCAGTGAAGCGATCAGGGGCCCCACCTTC. As protein: CASSEAIRGPTF.

The genes are TRBV19 and TRBJ2-7; 7 bases agree with TRBD1. The V gene end was trimmed by 1 base and the J gene end by 3 bases; junction bases not matched to a gene: 3. The germline V gene has CDR1 LNHDA and CDR2 SQIVND (reference sequence). The CDR3 is made up of 14 amino acids. The CDR3 reads CASSIGTGDYEQYF. CDR3 bases: TGTGCCAGTAGTATAGGGACAGGAGACTACGAGCAGTACTTC.

The rearrangement uses TRBV5-1 and TRBJ2-5; TRBD2 matches 9 bases. The CDR3 consists of 15 residues. The junction had 0 bases not matched to a gene; V was cut back by 0 bases and J by 0 bases. Germline CDR1 is SGHRS and CDR2 is YFSETQ. The CDR3 coding sequence is TGCGCCAGCAGCTTGGGACTAGCGGACCAAGAGACCCAGTACTTC. Its protein is CASSLGLADQETQYF.

The chain is built from TRBV7-3 and TRBJ2-7; 9 nucleotides align to TRBD1. CDR1 is SGHTA and CDR2 is FQGTGA in the germline V gene. The CDR3 extends over 13 amino acids. Trimming cost V 5 bases and J 4 bases; bases outside gene matches: 3. CDR3 loop: CASSRQGGYEQYF. DNA for the CDR3: TGTGCCAGCAGCCGACAGGGGGGGTACGAGCAGTACTTC.

The chain has TRBV6-5 and TRBJ2-6; D is undetermined. V was shortened by 5 bases and J by 1 base, with 6 bases between the two germline ends. The CDR3 has 14 residues. The V gene's germline CDR1 is MNHEY and CDR2 SVGAGI. DNA for the CDR3: TGTGCCAGCAGTAGTCTATCTGGGGCCAACGTCCTGACTTTC. Its translation: CASSSLSGANVLTF.

The V gene is TRBV4-2, the J gene TRBJ2-4, with TRBD2 identical over 8 bases. The length of the CDR3 is 15 residues. The junction had 12 bases not matched to a gene; V was cut back by 7 bases and J by 7 bases. In germline, CDR1 is LGHNA, CDR2 YNFKEQ. Written as DNA, the CDR3 is TGTGCCAGCATGATAGCGGGGACTCCAGGGAACATTCAGTACTTC. Translated: CASMIAGTPGNIQYF.

V usage is TRBV12-3 or TRBV12-4 and J usage is TRBJ2-5; the D gene is possibly TRBD1 (5 bases). The V gene lost 1 base and the J gene lost 5 bases, with 5 bases spanning the gap. This CDR3 has 12 amino acids. The CDR3 sequence: CASSLEGETQYF. CDR3 sequence (DNA): TGTGCCAGCAGTTTAGAGGGGGAGACCCAGTACTTC.

The chain carries TRBV4-2 and TRBJ2-6, with D perhaps TRBD1 (6 bases). The germline V and J ends were trimmed by 1 base and 1 base, with 11 bases remaining between them. There are 17 residues in the CDR3. Germline V gene lookup returns CDR1 LGHNA and CDR2 YNFKEQ. CDR3 loop: CASSQGQAASGANVLTF. The CDR3 DNA follows: TGTGCCAGCAGCCAAGGACAGGCGGCATCTGGGGCCAACGTCCTGACTTTC.

This clone was seen just once. The V gene is TRBV25-1, the J gene TRBJ2-5, with 9 bases that match TRBD1. The CDR3 sequence is 15 residues long. V gave up 6 bases and J gave up 6 bases; unmatched junction bases: 11. Germline CDR1 and CDR2: MGHDK and SYGVNS. DNA for the CDR3: TGTGCCAGCAGCACAGGGACAGGGAGTCGGCAGACCCAGTACTTC. Translated, it gives CASSTGTGSRQTQYF.